This is a list of T cell receptor beta chains from one sample in a study of T cells in Graves' hyperthyroidism and ophthalmopathy. One entry per CDR3 protein, called by TCRdb with MiXCR from the multiplex PCR reads. Among roughly 570,000 distinct CDR3 sequences listed, about 45% were seen once. Material: peripheral blood or thyroid tissue (not recorded which). The receptors were sampled from an adult woman with Graves' disease, either hyperthyroidism or ophthalmopathy (not recorded which). Each CDR3 is given with its conserved first and last residue. D genes are given only for firm matches. Clone size is shown for a subset of rows, as once, few, many or a class of expanded clone.

D: .; size: .; J: TRBJ2-7; V: TRBV7-8; DNA: TGTGCCAGCAGCTTAGGTCCCTCGCGTTTGGTGGAGCAGTACTTC; CDR3: CASSLGPSRLVEQYF
D: .; size: many; J: TRBJ2-7; V: TRBV5-1; DNA: TGCGCCAGCAGCTCAACGACTAGAGCTTCCTACGAGCAGTACTTC; CDR3: CASSSTTRASYEQYF
D: TRBD2; size: many; J: TRBJ2-7; V: TRBV2; DNA: TGTGCCAGCAGTGAAGTTGTAGCGGGAGGGCCAACGTACTTC; CDR3: CASSEVVAGGPTYF
D: .; size: many; J: TRBJ2-7; V: TRBV5-1; DNA: TGCGCCAGCAGCCCAAACCCCACCTACGAGCAGTACTTC; CDR3: CASSPNPTYEQYF
D: TRBD1; size: few; J: TRBJ1-1; V: TRBV10-3; DNA: TGTGCCATCAGCGGGACAGCTGAAGCTTTCTTT; CDR3: CAISGTAEAFF
D: .; size: few; J: TRBJ1-5; V: TRBV19; DNA: TGTGCCAGTAGCGAGATATGGGGGAATCAGCCCCAGCATTTT; CDR3: CASSEIWGNQPQHF
D: .; size: .; J: TRBJ1-2; V: TRBV5-1; DNA: .; CDR3: CASSFYICSAAPYSGYTF
D: TRBD1; size: few; J: TRBJ1-4; V: TRBV28; DNA: TGTGCCAGCAGTTCCCCGGGACAGGAAAAACTGTTTTTT; CDR3: CASSSPGQEKLFF
D: .; size: many; J: TRBJ1-1; V: TRBV5-1; DNA: TGCGCCAGCAGCTTGATACAGGGCGAGTTCACTGAAGCTTTCTTT; CDR3: CASSLIQGEFTEAFF
D: TRBD2; size: .; J: TRBJ2-5; V: TRBV11-2; DNA: TGTGCCAGCAGCCATCCGACTAGCGGGAGGCCAATGGCGCAGACCCAGTACTTC; CDR3: CASSHPTSGRPMAQTQYF
D: .; size: many; J: TRBJ1-6; V: TRBV9; DNA: TGTGCCAGCAGCGTAGGAGACTATAATTCACCCCTCCACTTT; CDR3: CASSVGDYNSPLHF
D: .; size: .; J: TRBJ1-4; V: TRBV5-1; DNA: TGCGCCAGCAGCCGACAGGAGGGGAACACAAATGAAAAACTGTTTTTT; CDR3: CASSRQEGNTNEKLFF
D: .; size: .; J: TRBJ1-1; V: TRBV7-2; DNA: TGTGCCAGCAGCTTATTAGGCCAAATGCGAGCTTTCTTT; CDR3: CASSLLGQMRAFF
D: .; size: .; J: TRBJ1-5; V: TRBV7-8; DNA: TGTGCCAGCGGCCGAACCGGGCCCCAGCATTTT; CDR3: CASGRTGPQHF
D: TRBD1; size: .; J: TRBJ2-5; V: TRBV3-1; DNA: TGTGCCAGCAGCCAAGGGACAGGGGGCTGGGGAGAGACCCAGTACTTC; CDR3: CASSQGTGGWGETQYF
D: TRBD2; size: many; J: TRBJ2-7; V: TRBV20-1; DNA: TGCAGTGCCACGCTAGCGGGAGTCTACGAGCAGTACTTC; CDR3: CSATLAGVYEQYF
D: TRBD1; size: once; J: TRBJ1-1; V: TRBV29-1; DNA: TGCAGCGAGCTCAGGGGGACTGAAGCTTTCTTT; CDR3: CSELRGTEAFF
D: .; size: .; J: TRBJ2-7; V: TRBV7-6; DNA: TGTGCCAGCAGCTTAAGGGGAGCCCTCCACGAGCAGTACTTC; CDR3: CASSLRGALHEQYF
D: .; size: .; J: TRBJ1-2; V: TRBV7-8; DNA: TGTGCCAGCACCGCCCAGGGAGGCTACACCTTC; CDR3: CASTAQGGYTF
D: .; size: many; J: TRBJ2-2; V: TRBV7-9; DNA: TGTGCCAGCAGCTTAAACAGGATGAACACCGGGGAGCTGTTTTTT; CDR3: CASSLNRMNTGELFF
D: .; size: few; J: TRBJ2-7; V: TRBV7-9; DNA: TGTGCCAGCAGCCAAGGGGTTAGCAGCTCCTACGAGCAGTACTTC; CDR3: CASSQGVSSSYEQYF